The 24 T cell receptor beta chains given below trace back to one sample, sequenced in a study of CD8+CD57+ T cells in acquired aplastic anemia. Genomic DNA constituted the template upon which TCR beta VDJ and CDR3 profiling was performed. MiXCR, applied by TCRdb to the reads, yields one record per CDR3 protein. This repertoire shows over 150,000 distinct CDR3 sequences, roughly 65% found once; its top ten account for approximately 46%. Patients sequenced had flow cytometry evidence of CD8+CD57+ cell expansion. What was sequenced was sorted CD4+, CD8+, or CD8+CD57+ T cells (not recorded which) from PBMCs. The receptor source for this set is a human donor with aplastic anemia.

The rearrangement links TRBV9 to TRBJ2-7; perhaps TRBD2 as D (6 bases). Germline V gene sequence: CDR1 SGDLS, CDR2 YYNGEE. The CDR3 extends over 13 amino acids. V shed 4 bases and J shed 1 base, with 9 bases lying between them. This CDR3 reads CASSPGLSYEQYF. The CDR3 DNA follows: TGTGCCAGCAGCCCTGGACTATCCTACGAGCAGTACTTC. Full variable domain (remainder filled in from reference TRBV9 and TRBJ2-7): DSGVTQTPKHLITATGQRVTLRCSPRSGDLSVYWYQQSLDQGLQFLIQYYNGEERAKGNILERFSAQQFPDLHSELNLSSLELGDSALYFCASSPGLSYEQYFGPGTRLTVT.

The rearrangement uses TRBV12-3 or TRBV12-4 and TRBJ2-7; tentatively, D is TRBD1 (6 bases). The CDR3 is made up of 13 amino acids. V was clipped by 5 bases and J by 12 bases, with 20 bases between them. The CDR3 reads CASSQRDDRPGYF. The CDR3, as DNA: TGTGCCAGCAGTCAACGCGACGACAGGCCGGGGTACTTC.

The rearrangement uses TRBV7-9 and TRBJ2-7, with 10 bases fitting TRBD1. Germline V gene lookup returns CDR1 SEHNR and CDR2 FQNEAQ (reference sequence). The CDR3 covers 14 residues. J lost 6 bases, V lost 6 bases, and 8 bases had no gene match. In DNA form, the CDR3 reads TGTGCCAGCAGTACGGGACAGGGGTATGGCGAGCAGTACTTC. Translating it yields CASSTGQGYGEQYF. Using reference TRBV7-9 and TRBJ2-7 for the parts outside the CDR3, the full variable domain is DTGVSQNPRHKITKRGQNVTFRCDPISEHNRLYWYRQTLGQGPEFLTYFQNEAQLEKSRLLSDRFSAERPKGSFSTLEIQRTEQGDSAMYLCASSTGQGYGEQYFGPGTRLTVT.

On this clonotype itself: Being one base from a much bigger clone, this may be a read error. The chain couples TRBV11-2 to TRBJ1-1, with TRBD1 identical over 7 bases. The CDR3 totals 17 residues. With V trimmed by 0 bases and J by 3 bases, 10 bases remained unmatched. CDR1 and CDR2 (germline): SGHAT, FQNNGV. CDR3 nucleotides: TGTGCCAGCAGCTTAGATAGGTATAACAGGGGTTACACTGAAGCTTTCTTT. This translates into CASSLDRYNRGYTEAFF.

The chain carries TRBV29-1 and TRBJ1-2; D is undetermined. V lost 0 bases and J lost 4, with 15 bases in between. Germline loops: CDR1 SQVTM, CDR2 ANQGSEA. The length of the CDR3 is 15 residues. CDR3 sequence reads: CSVEDRAGRTYGYTF. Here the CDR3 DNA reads TGCAGCGTTGAAGATCGGGCGGGCCGAACCTATGGCTACACCTTC.

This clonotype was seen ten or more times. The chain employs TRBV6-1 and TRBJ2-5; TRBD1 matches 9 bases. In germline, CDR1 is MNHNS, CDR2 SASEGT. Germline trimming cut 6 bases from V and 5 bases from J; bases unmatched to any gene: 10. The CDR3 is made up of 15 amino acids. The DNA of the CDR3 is TGTGCCAGCAGGATAACAGGGGGCGAAGCGGAGACCCAGTACTTC. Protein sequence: CASRITGGEAETQYF.

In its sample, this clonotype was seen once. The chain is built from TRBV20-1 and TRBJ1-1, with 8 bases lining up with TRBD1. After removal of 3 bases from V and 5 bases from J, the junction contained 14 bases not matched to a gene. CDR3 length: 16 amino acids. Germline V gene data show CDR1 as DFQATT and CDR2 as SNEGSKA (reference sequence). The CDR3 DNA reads TGCAGTGCTAGTGGGACAGGAGGGGGGCAGGCGACTGAAGCTTTCTTT. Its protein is CSASGTGGGQATEAFF.

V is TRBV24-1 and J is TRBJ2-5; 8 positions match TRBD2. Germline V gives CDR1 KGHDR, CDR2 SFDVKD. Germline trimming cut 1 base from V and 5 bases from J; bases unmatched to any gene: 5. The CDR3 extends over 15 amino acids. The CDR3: CATSDFAGGSETQYF. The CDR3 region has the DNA TGTGCCACCAGTGATTTCGCGGGGGGTTCGGAGACCCAGTACTTC.

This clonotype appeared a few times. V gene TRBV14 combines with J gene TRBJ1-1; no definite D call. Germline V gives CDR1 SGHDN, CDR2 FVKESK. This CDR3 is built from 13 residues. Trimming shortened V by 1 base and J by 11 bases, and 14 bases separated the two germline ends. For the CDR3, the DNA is TGTGCCAGCAGCCAAGTCAGTGGACTCGGGGCTTTCTTT. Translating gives CASSQVSGLGAFF.

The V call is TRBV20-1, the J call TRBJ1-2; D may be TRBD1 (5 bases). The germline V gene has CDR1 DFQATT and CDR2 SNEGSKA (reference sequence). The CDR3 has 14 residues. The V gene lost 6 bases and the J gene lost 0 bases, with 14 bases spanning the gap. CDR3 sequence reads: CSAAQGESNYGYTF. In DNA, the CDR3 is TGCAGTGCGGCGCAGGGCGAGTCTAACTATGGCTACACCTTC.

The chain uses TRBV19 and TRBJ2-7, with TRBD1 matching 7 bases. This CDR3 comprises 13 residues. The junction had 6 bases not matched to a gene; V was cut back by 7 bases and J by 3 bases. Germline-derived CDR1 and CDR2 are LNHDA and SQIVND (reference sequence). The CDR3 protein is CASNGDSNYEQYF. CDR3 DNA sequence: TGTGCCAGTAATGGGGACAGTAACTACGAGCAGTACTTC.

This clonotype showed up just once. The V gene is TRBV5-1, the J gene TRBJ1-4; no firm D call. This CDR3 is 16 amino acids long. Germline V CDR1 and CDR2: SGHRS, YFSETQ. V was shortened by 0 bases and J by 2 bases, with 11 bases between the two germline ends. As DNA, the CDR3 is TGCGCCAGCAGCTTGGAATCGGCAGGCACTAATGAAAAACTGTTTTTT. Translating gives CASSLESAGTNEKLFF. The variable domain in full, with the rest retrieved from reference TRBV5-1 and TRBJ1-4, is KAGVTQTPRYLIKTRGQQVTLSCSPISGHRSVSWYQQTPGQGLQFLFEYFSETQRNKGNFPGRFSGRQFSNSRSEMNVSTLELGDSALYLCASSLESAGTNEKLFFGSGTQLSVL.

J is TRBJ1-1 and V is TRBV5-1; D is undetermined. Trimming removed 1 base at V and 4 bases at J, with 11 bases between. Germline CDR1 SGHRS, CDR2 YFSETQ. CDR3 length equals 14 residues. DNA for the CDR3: TGCGCCAGCAGCTTGTCTCTGGAAGCCACTGAAGCTTTCTTT. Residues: CASSLSLEATEAFF.

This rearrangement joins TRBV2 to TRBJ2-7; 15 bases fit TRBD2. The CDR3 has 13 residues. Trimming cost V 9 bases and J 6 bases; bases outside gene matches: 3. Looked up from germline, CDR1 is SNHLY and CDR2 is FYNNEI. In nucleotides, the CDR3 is TGTGCCAGTTGGGGACTAGCGGGGGGCGAGCAGTACTTC. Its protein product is CASWGLAGGEQYF.

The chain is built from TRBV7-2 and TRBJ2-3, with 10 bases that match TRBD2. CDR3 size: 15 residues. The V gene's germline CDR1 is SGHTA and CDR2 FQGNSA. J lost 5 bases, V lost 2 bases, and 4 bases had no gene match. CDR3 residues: CASSLRAGGQDTQYF. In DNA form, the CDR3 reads TGTGCCAGCAGCTTAAGAGCGGGAGGGCAAGATACGCAGTATTTT.

CDR3 amino acids: CASSHPGAKNIQYF. The CDR3 nucleotides are TGCGCCAGCAGCCACCCTGGGGCCAAAAACATTCAGTACTTC. J is TRBJ2-4 and V is TRBV4-1; D gene ambiguous. Trimming took 3 bases from V and 1 from J, leaving 7 bases between them. The CDR3 spans 14 residues. CDR1 is MGHRA, CDR2 YSYEKL, per germline.

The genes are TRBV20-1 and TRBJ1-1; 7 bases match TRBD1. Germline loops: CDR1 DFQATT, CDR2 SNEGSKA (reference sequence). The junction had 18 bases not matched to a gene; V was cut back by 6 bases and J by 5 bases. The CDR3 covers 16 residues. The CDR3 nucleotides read TGCAGTGCCCCGACAGGGCTCCACGAATTGGGGACTGAAGCTTTCTTT. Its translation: CSAPTGLHELGTEAFF.

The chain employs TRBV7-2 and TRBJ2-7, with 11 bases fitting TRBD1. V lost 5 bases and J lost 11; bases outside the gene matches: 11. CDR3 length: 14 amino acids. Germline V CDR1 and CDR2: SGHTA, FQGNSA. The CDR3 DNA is TGTGCCAGCAGCCCCGTGGGACAGGGGGTAATGGAGTACTTC. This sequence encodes CASSPVGQGVMEYF.

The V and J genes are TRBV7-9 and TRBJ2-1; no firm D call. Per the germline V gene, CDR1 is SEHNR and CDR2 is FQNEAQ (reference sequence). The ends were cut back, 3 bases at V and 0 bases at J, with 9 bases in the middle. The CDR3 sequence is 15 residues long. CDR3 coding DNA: TGTGCCAGCAGCTTGACTTTGAGCTCCTACAATGAGCAGTTCTTC. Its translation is CASSLTLSSYNEQFF.

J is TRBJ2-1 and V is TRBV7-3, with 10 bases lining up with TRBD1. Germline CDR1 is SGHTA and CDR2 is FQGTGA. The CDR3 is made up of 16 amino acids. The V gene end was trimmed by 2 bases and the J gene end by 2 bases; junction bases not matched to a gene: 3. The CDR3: CASSLVGQGPYNEQFF. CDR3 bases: TGTGCCAGCAGCTTAGTGGGACAGGGGCCCTACAATGAGCAGTTCTTC.

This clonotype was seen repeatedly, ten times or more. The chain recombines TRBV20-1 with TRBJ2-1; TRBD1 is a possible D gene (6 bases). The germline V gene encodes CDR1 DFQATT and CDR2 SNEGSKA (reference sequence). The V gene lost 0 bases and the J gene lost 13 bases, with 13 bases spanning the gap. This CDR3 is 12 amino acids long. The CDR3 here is CSARDKGGRQFF. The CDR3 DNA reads TGCAGTGCTAGAGATAAAGGGGGAAGACAGTTCTTC.

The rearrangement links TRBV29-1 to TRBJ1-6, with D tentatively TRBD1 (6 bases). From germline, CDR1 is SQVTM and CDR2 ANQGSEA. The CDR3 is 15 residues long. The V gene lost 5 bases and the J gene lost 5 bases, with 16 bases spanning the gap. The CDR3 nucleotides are TGCAGCGTTTTGACAGGAATTAACGATAATTCACCCCTCCACTTT. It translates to CSVLTGINDNSPLHF.

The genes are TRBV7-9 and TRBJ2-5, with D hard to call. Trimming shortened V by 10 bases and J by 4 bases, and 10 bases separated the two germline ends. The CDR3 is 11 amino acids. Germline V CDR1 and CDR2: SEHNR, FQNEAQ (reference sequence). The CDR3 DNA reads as TGTGCCATTCCGGGTCTAGAGACCCAGTACTTC. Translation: CAIPGLETQYF.

CDR3 region: CASSYRQGGASNQPQHF. The CDR3 coding sequence is TGTGCCAGCAGTTACAGGCAGGGCGGCGCTAGCAATCAGCCCCAGCATTTT. This rearrangement joins TRBV6-2 or TRBV6-3 to TRBJ1-5, with D tentatively TRBD1 (5 bases). Germline loops: CDR1 MNHEY, CDR2 SVGEGT. Trimming pared 2 bases from V and 0 bases from J, leaving 14 bases between. The CDR3 extends over 17 amino acids.